Below are 25 T cell receptor beta chains sequenced from a single sample in a study of T cell repertoires in cytomegalovirus infection. MiXCR was run by TCRdb on the reads, yielding one entry per CDR3 protein. The data show roughly 720,000 distinct CDR3 sequences, with 35% to 45% seen just once and around 2.8% held by the top ten. Input material: PBMCs. The receptors stem from a human donor in good health (CMV status not recorded). Some clones in this sample may be carry-over from other donors' samples.

The rearrangement joins TRBV7-9 to TRBJ2-5, with D tentatively TRBD2 (7 bases). The CDR3 spans 14 residues. Trimming cost V 5 bases and J 4 bases, with 14 bases left between them. Germline loops: CDR1 SEHNR, CDR2 FQNEAQ (reference sequence). CDR3 in DNA: TGTGCCAGCAGCGTCGGGGGGCAATTAGAGACCCAGTACTTC. This codes for CASSVGGQLETQYF.

The chain couples TRBV29-1 to TRBJ1-1; D gene unclear. This CDR3 comprises 12 residues. The V gene's germline CDR1 is SQVTM and CDR2 ANQGSEA. V gave up 6 bases and J gave up 8 bases, with 16 bases separating them. CDR3: CSVKSSRAEAFF. Here the CDR3 DNA reads TGCAGCGTCAAGTCAAGTAGGGCAGAAGCTTTCTTT.

In this sample, this clonotype turned up a few times. V is TRBV27 and J is TRBJ2-5, with D perhaps matching TRBD1 (7 bases). V lost 1 base, J lost 2 bases, and 14 bases lay in between. CDR1 and CDR2 (germline): MNHEY, SMNVEV (reference sequence). The CDR3 is 16 amino acids. The CDR3 loop is CASSLYWAGGQETQYF. The CDR3 DNA reads as TGTGCCAGCAGTTTATACTGGGCAGGGGGGCAAGAGACCCAGTACTTC.

A note on this clonotype: Germline and junction disagree at one end, which may indicate a read error. This rearrangement joins TRBV4-1 to TRBJ2-5, with D hard to call. The length of the CDR3 is 16 residues. Looked up from germline, CDR1 is MGHRA and CDR2 is YSYEKL. Here the CDR3 reads CASSQDGAHSKETQYF. In DNA, the CDR3 is TGTGCCAGCAGCCAAGATGGTGCACACTCGAAAGAGACCCAGTACTTC.

The rearrangement joins TRBV19 to TRBJ2-5, with TRBD1 matching over 8 bases. Germline trimming cut 0 bases from V and 4 bases from J; bases unmatched to any gene: 16. The CDR3 loop spans 19 amino acids. CDR1 and CDR2 (germline): LNHDA, SQIVND (reference sequence). For the CDR3, the DNA is TGTGCCAGTAGTATAGACGACAGGGGAATTCGATCGCTCGGAGAGACCCAGTACTTC. Its protein is CASSIDDRGIRSLGETQYF.

V gene TRBV5-1 combines with J gene TRBJ2-1; 7 bases map to TRBD2. Germline CDR1 and CDR2: SGHRS and YFSETQ. The junction had 17 bases not matched to a gene; V was cut back by 3 bases and J by 8 bases. This CDR3 region has 17 residues. CDR3 sequence: CASSSYLRGGSTDEQFF. The CDR3 bases are TGCGCCAGCAGCTCCTACCTTAGGGGCGGGAGTACTGATGAGCAGTTCTTC.

In this sample, this clonotype turned up a few times. The chain joins TRBV14 to TRBJ2-1; possibly TRBD2 for D (7 bases). CDR1 SGHDN and CDR2 FVKESK come from the germline V gene. The CDR3 has 17 amino acids. Trimming pared 4 bases from V and 0 bases from J, leaving 16 bases between. The CDR3, as DNA: TGTGCCAGCAGCCCCTCACGGGGGGCCAGCTCCTACAATGAGCAGTTCTTC. It codes for CASSPSRGASSYNEQFF.

As concerns this clonotype: A junction end diverges from the germline sequence, so it may reflect a read error. The genes are TRBV27 and TRBJ1-6; 7 nucleotides line up with TRBD1. The germline V gene encodes CDR1 MNHEY and CDR2 SMNVEV (reference sequence). This CDR3 is built from 16 residues. The CDR3 region has the DNA TGTGCCAGCACCCTAATCCGGGACAGTAATAATTCACCCATCCACTTT. The encoded protein is CASTLIRDSNNSPIHF.

The chain links TRBV7-8 to TRBJ1-1, with TRBD1 as a possible D gene (5 bases). V was cut by 4 bases and J by 6 bases, with 12 bases left in between. Germline-derived CDR1 and CDR2 are SGHVS and FQNEAQ. The CDR3 is 13 amino acids. The CDR3 coding sequence is TGTGCCAGCAGCTCGGGCAGAGGGGCTGAAGCTTTCTTT. Protein: CASSSGRGAEAFF.

This chain uses TRBV11-2 with TRBJ1-6; 10 nucleotides align to TRBD1. The V and J ends lost 5 bases and 10 bases, in that order; junction bases with no gene match: 5. The CDR3 loop spans 14 amino acids. Germline CDR1 reads SGHAT; CDR2 reads FQNNGV. The CDR3 here is CASSRDRGRSPLHF. The CDR3 nucleotides read TGTGCCAGCAGCCGGGACAGGGGTAGATCACCCCTCCACTTT.

The V call is TRBV6-2 or TRBV6-3, the J call TRBJ1-2, with D perhaps matching TRBD1 (5 bases). This CDR3 spans 16 amino acids. Germline lookup yields CDR1 MNHEY and CDR2 SVGEGT. V was cut by 3 bases and J by 8 bases, with 22 bases left in between. For the CDR3, the DNA is TGTGCCAGCAGTTATCCATCACACGGGACTCGGAACGGCTACACCTTC. Residues: CASSYPSHGTRNGYTF.

The genes are TRBV4-1 and TRBJ1-6, with D tentatively TRBD1 (5 bases). Deletions cut 1 base from V and 9 bases from J, with 13 bases between. This CDR3 has 15 residues. CDR1 is MGHRA, CDR2 YSYEKL, per germline. The chain's CDR3 is CASSQVRQGSSPLHF. In nucleotides, the CDR3 is TGCGCCAGCAGCCAAGTGAGGCAGGGAAGTTCACCCCTCCACTTT.

The gene calls are TRBV30 and TRBJ1-5, with D possibly TRBD1 on 5 matching bases. V was shortened by 2 bases and J by 11 bases, with 13 bases between the two germline ends. The CDR3 consists of 12 residues. CDR1 is GTSNPN and CDR2 is SVGIG in the germline V gene (reference sequence). The CDR3 DNA reads TGTGCCTGGAGTAACCGGGACGAGACCCAGCATTTT. It codes for CAWSNRDETQHF.

The V and J genes are TRBV24-1 and TRBJ2-1; the match to TRBD2 covers 12 bases. This CDR3 has 17 amino acids. With V trimmed by 4 bases and J by 4 bases, 7 bases remained unmatched. The germline V gene encodes CDR1 KGHDR and CDR2 SFDVKD. In DNA form, the CDR3 reads TGTGCCACCAGTGAAGCAGGACTAGCGGGAAGATACAATGAGCAGTTCTTC. Translating gives CATSEAGLAGRYNEQFF.

This clonotype has more than one count but fewer than ten. J is TRBJ2-1 and V is TRBV6-6, with D perhaps TRBD2 (7 bases). V lost 7 bases and J lost 4, with 20 bases in between. The CDR3 spans 16 residues. Per the germline V gene, CDR1 is MNHNY and CDR2 is SVGAGI (reference sequence). The CDR3, as DNA: TGTGCCAGCAAACAACAGGGAGGGGGAGTTTACAATGAGCAGTTCTTC. As protein: CASKQQGGGVYNEQFF.

The rearrangement joins TRBV5-1 to TRBJ1-1; D perhaps matches TRBD1 (6 bases). The V gene's germline CDR1 is SGHRS and CDR2 YFSETQ. The CDR3 is made up of 14 amino acids. Trimming took off 0 bases at V and 5 bases at J, with 11 bases between the two ends. CDR3 DNA: TGCGCCAGCAGCTTGGAGGACAGACGGACTGAAGCTTTCTTT. Its translation is CASSLEDRRTEAFF.

This clonotype was seen only a few times. This rearrangement joins TRBV28 to TRBJ1-6; 8 bases are a match to TRBD1. The CDR3 loop spans 15 amino acids. CDR1 and CDR2 (germline): MDHEN, SYDVKM. The V gene end was trimmed by 4 bases and the J gene end by 10 bases; junction bases not matched to a gene: 9. The CDR3 region is CASSSKDRVGSPLHF. In DNA form, the CDR3 reads TGTGCCAGCAGTTCCAAGGACAGGGTGGGATCACCCCTCCACTTT.

This chain's CDR3 is CASSVHGGQYSRVDRRAEAFF. CDR3 DNA sequence: TGTGCCAGCAGTGTCCATGGTGGACAGTACTCAAGGGTTGATAGGAGGGCTGAAGCTTTCTTT. This sequence joins TRBV27 and TRBJ1-1; a weak D match, TRBD1 (6 bases). V dropped 5 bases and J dropped 6 bases, with 37 bases sitting between them. CDR1 and CDR2 from the germline V gene are MNHEY and SMNVEV (reference sequence). This CDR3 has 21 residues.

This clonotype was detected only a few times. The chain recombines TRBV27 with TRBJ1-3, with TRBD1 identical over 8 bases. Germline trimming cut 3 bases from V and 8 bases from J; bases unmatched to any gene: 9. Germline loops: CDR1 MNHEY, CDR2 SMNVEV (reference sequence). The CDR3 runs 15 residues. DNA for the CDR3: TGTGCCAGCAGTTTGTACGGGACAGGACTAGACACCATATATTTT. Translated: CASSLYGTGLDTIYF.

The genes are TRBV19 and TRBJ2-3, with D unclear. Germline CDR1 is LNHDA and CDR2 is SQIVND (reference sequence). The CDR3 length is 11 residues. With 9 bases removed from V and 5 bases from J, the gap between germline ends came to 9 bases. CDR3 amino acids: CASYARDTQYF. CDR3 nucleotides: TGTGCCAGCTATGCCCGAGATACGCAGTATTTT.

This rearrangement joins TRBV6-5 to TRBJ2-7; unclear D gene. Germline CDR1 is MNHEY and CDR2 is SVGAGI. This CDR3 comprises 13 residues. Between the trimmed V and J ends, which lost 4 bases and 6 bases, there was a span of 13 bases. This CDR3 reads CASSFFAQGEQYF. DNA for the CDR3: TGTGCCAGCAGTTTTTTCGCCCAAGGCGAGCAGTACTTC.

There are a few counts of this clonotype. The rearrangement uses TRBV20-1 and TRBJ1-6, with D maybe TRBD1 (5 bases). CDR3 length: 16 residues. Germline-derived CDR1 and CDR2 are DFQATT and SNEGSKA (reference sequence). Deletions cut 5 bases from V and 7 bases from J, with 21 bases between. CDR3 loop: CSARPTGLHLNSPLHF. The CDR3 coding sequence is TGCAGTGCTCGACCAACGGGACTCCACCTCAATTCACCCCTCCACTTT.

The chain links TRBV7-9 to TRBJ1-4, with no clear D. CDR1 is SEHNR, CDR2 FQNEAQ, per germline (reference sequence). This CDR3 is 15 amino acids long. The V and J ends lost 6 bases and 6 bases respectively, with 17 bases between them. CDR3 in DNA: TGTGCCAGCAGTGGGCTCCAGGACTCGGATGAAAAACTGTTTTTT. It codes for CASSGLQDSDEKLFF.

The chain uses TRBV12-3 or TRBV12-4 and TRBJ2-1, with D possibly matching TRBD1 (6 bases). The V end was cut by 6 bases, the J end by 4 bases, with 13 bases between. The CDR3 totals 14 residues. CDR3 sequence: CASSRGQTYNEQFF. The CDR3, as DNA: TGTGCCAGCAGCCGAGGACAGACATACAATGAGCAGTTCTTC.

This clonotype was seen more than once but under ten times. The chain joins TRBV7-8 to TRBJ2-5; D may correspond to TRBD1 or TRBD2 (5 bases each). Germline V CDR1 and CDR2: SGHVS, FQNEAQ. The germline V and J ends were trimmed by 7 bases and 0 bases, with 15 bases remaining between them. There are 15 residues in the CDR3. The DNA for the CDR3 is TGTGCCAGCACCATAAACCGGGGCCACCAAGAGACCCAGTACTTC. This encodes CASTINRGHQETQYF.